The 27 T cell receptor beta chains in this list originate from one sample, sequenced in a study of vaccination effects on CD4 cells after COVID-19. The antigens these receptors bind are not known. Using immunoSEQ multiplex PCR, the repertoire was profiled, and TCRdb retains in-frame clones only, with some absent. This sample yields roughly 60,000 clones, of which roughly 76% are seen a single time; around 20% belongs to the top ten. Viral peptide pool expansion of antigen-specific CD4+ T cells preceded sequencing in the ViraFEST assay. CD4+ T cell isolation took place after 10 days of culture. Negative nucleocapsid antibody tests before and after vaccination confirmed no previous SARS-CoV-2 infection. The material sequenced was CD4+ T cells from PBMCs cultured with SARS-CoV-2 spike peptides, taken before COVID-19 vaccination. These receptors were collected from a human donor who received a COVID-19 vaccine.

V is TRBV10-3 and J is TRBJ2-1; no definite D call. V was shortened by 10 bases and J by 8 bases, with 12 bases between the two germline ends. Per germline, CDR1 ENHRY and CDR2 SYGVKD. CDR3 length equals 11 residues. CDR3 loop: CATRRTDEQFF. CDR3 DNA: TGTGCCACCAGAAGGACGGATGAGCAGTTCTTC.

This sequence joins TRBV28 and TRBJ1-2; no clear D gene. This CDR3 spans 17 amino acids. Germline lookup yields CDR1 MDHEN and CDR2 SYDVKM. Between the trimmed V and J ends, which lost 5 bases and 6 bases, there was a span of 25 bases. The CDR3, as DNA: TGTGCCAGCAGTCCCCATGGGTCAGTGGGCCTTCATAATGGCTACACCTTC. Its protein product is CASSPHGSVGLHNGYTF.

The rearrangement joins TRBV2 to TRBJ1-1; TRBD1 matches 10 bases. V shed 6 bases, J shed 4 bases, and the junction held 11 bases outside the gene matches. The CDR3 consists of 16 residues. In germline, CDR1 is SNHLY, CDR2 FYNNEI. CDR3 sequence (DNA): TGTGCCAGCAGAACCGAGGGGACAGGGGCGTCCACTGAAGCTTTCTTT. This sequence encodes CASRTEGTGASTEAFF.

This CDR3 reads CASSINPGTGDTEAFF. In DNA, the CDR3 is TGTGCCAGTAGTATTAATCCCGGGACAGGCGACACTGAAGCTTTCTTT. The rearrangement uses TRBV19 and TRBJ1-1; 8 bases align to TRBD1. There are 16 residues in the CDR3. V gave up 3 bases and J gave up 3 bases; unmatched junction bases: 9. Germline V gene lookup returns CDR1 LNHDA and CDR2 SQIVND (reference sequence).

This chain joins TRBV5-6 and TRBJ1-2, with no clear D. This CDR3 is built from 14 residues. Germline V CDR1 and CDR2: SGHDT, YYEEEE. V was clipped by 0 bases and J by 4 bases, with 10 bases between them. The chain's CDR3 is CASSLVRGPYGYTF. The CDR3 nucleotides read TGTGCCAGCAGCTTGGTGCGGGGTCCCTATGGCTACACCTTC.

J is TRBJ2-7 and V is TRBV19; 9 bases align to TRBD1. The J segment lost 0 bases and the V segment lost 5 bases, leaving 8 bases of the junction unmatched. Germline V gene data show CDR1 as LNHDA and CDR2 as SQIVND (reference sequence). This CDR3 is built from 16 residues. Here the CDR3 reads CASSETGTGPSYEQYF. The CDR3 DNA reads TGTGCCAGTAGTGAGACCGGGACAGGGCCCTCCTACGAGCAGTACTTC.

V is TRBV30 and J is TRBJ2-7; D may match TRBD1 or TRBD2 (5 bases each). The germline V gene has CDR1 GTSNPN and CDR2 SVGIG (reference sequence). Trimming shortened V by 3 bases and J by 1 base, and 10 bases separated the two germline ends. This CDR3 contains 13 residues. Here the CDR3 reads CAWSRDGSYEQYF. CDR3 nucleotides: TGTGCCTGGAGCCGGGACGGATCCTACGAGCAGTACTTC.

CDR3 residues: CASSPHRTGAGEKLFF. The CDR3 DNA follows: TGTGCCAGCAGCCCCCACCGGACAGGGGCGGGTGAAAAACTGTTTTTT. This chain joins TRBV5-5 and TRBJ1-4; 9 nucleotides match TRBD1. Germline values: CDR1 SGHKS, CDR2 YYEKEE (reference sequence). V lost 4 bases, J lost 7 bases, and 11 bases stayed unmatched. This CDR3 is built from 16 residues.

This clone was counted between two and nine times. The V gene is TRBV9, the J gene TRBJ1-5; D is unclear. V was trimmed by 0 bases and J by 2 bases, leaving 6 bases between them. The CDR3 is 14 amino acids. The germline V gene has CDR1 SGDLS and CDR2 YYNGEE. CDR3 in DNA: TGTGCCAGCAGCGTAGGGCATGGCAATCAGCCCCAGCATTTT. Residues: CASSVGHGNQPQHF. Full variable domain (outside the CDR3, taken from reference TRBV9 and TRBJ1-5): DSGVTQTPKHLITATGQRVTLRCSPRSGDLSVYWYQQSLDQGLQFLIQYYNGEERAKGNILERFSAQQFPDLHSELNLSSLELGDSALYFCASSVGHGNQPQHFGDGTRLSIL.

The V and J genes are TRBV29-1 and TRBJ2-1; 7 positions match TRBD2. The CDR3 is 10 amino acids. Losses at the gene ends were 5 bases for V and 9 bases for J; bases not matched to a gene: 1. Germline V CDR1 and CDR2: SQVTM, ANQGSEA. The CDR3 coding sequence is TGCAGCGTTTGGGAGGGTGAGCAGTTCTTC. Translation: CSVWEGEQFF.

The rearrangement uses TRBV5-4 and TRBJ2-2; possibly TRBD1 for D (5 bases). Trimming pared 0 bases from V and 3 bases from J, leaving 12 bases between. The CDR3 is 16 amino acids. CDR1 SGHNT and CDR2 YYREEE come from the germline V gene (reference sequence). This CDR3 reads CASSLGGGPDTGELFF. CDR3 coding DNA: TGTGCCAGCAGCTTGGGGGGCGGCCCCGACACCGGGGAGCTGTTTTTT.

This clone was counted only a few times. The V and J genes are TRBV7-9 and TRBJ1-1; the D gene is possibly TRBD1 (6 bases). CDR1 and CDR2 (germline): SEHNR, FQNEAQ (reference sequence). The V gene lost 3 bases and the J gene lost 3 bases, with 17 bases spanning the gap. The length of the CDR3 is 16 residues. The CDR3, as DNA: TGTGCCAGCAGCTTCAATCCCACAGGGAGGGACACTGAAGCTTTCTTT. It encodes CASSFNPTGRDTEAFF.

The rearrangement uses TRBV5-1 and TRBJ2-3, with 9 bases matching TRBD2. CDR3 length: 15 amino acids. The J segment lost 2 bases and the V segment lost 5 bases, leaving 6 bases of the junction unmatched. Germline loops: CDR1 SGHRS, CDR2 YFSETQ. The CDR3 here is CASRRTSANTDTQYF. In nucleotides, the CDR3 is TGCGCCAGCAGGAGGACTAGCGCTAACACAGATACGCAGTATTTT.

Remarks on this clone: The same CDR3 can be traced to other DNA sequences in this sample. The chain joins TRBV28 to TRBJ2-2; 8 nucleotides match TRBD1. There are 15 residues in the CDR3. Germline values: CDR1 MDHEN, CDR2 SYDVKM. V lost 4 bases and J lost 2; bases outside the gene matches: 3. CDR3 DNA sequence: TGTGCCAGCAGTTCCGGACAGGGTAACACCGGGGAGCTGTTTTTT. This gives the protein CASSSGQGNTGELFF.

The chain employs TRBV7-9 and TRBJ2-7; 9 nucleotides match TRBD2. V dropped 8 bases and J dropped 3; count of bases not matched to a gene: 2. The CDR3 totals 12 residues. CDR1 and CDR2 (germline): SEHNR, FQNEAQ (reference sequence). CDR3: CASGTSSYEQYF. The CDR3 DNA is TGTGCCAGCGGGACTAGCAGCTACGAGCAGTACTTC.

On this clone itself: Other DNA sequences in the sample encode the same CDR3. V is TRBV9 and J is TRBJ1-2, with 7 bases that match TRBD1. CDR1 and CDR2 (germline): SGDLS, YYNGEE. Trimming at V came to 2 bases and at J to 5 bases, leaving 6 bases not matched to a gene. The CDR3 covers 14 residues. This chain's CDR3 is CASSVTGIGYGYTF. As DNA, the CDR3 is TGTGCCAGCAGCGTGACAGGGATAGGGTATGGCTACACCTTC.

The genes are TRBV6-5 and TRBJ1-1; D ambiguous. The germline V gene has CDR1 MNHEY and CDR2 SVGAGI. V lost 0 bases, J lost 1 base, and 6 bases lay in between. The CDR3 is made up of 14 amino acids. CDR3 amino acids: CASSYSGENTEAFF. The CDR3 nucleotides read TGTGCCAGCAGTTACTCGGGAGAGAACACTGAAGCTTTCTTT.

This chain links TRBV11-2 with TRBJ2-5; D remains unclear. Trimming took off 1 base at V and 5 bases at J, with 5 bases between the two ends. The CDR3 sequence is 12 residues long. Germline V lookup: CDR1 SGHAT, CDR2 FQNNGV. The CDR3 spells CASSLGRETQYF. The CDR3 region has the DNA TGTGCCAGCAGCTTAGGACGGGAGACCCAGTACTTC. The full variable domain, rest sourced from reference TRBV11-2 and TRBJ2-5, is EAGVAQSPRYKIIEKRQSVAFWCNPISGHATLYWYQQILGQGPKLLIQFQNNGVVDDSQLPKDRFSAERLKGVDSTLKIQPAKLEDSAVYLCASSLGRETQYFGPGTRLLVL.

This CDR3 is CASSGDRNTYNEQFF. CDR3 nucleotides: TGTGCCAGCAGTGGGGACAGAAATACCTACAATGAGCAGTTCTTC. The rearrangement uses TRBV2 and TRBJ2-1; 7 bases are a match to TRBD1. Unmatched junction bases numbered 5, after V lost 4 bases and J lost 2 bases. The germline gives CDR1 SNHLY, CDR2 FYNNEI. This CDR3 has 15 amino acids.

Note on this clone: The sample has other DNA sequences that encode this CDR3 too. The gene calls are TRBV5-1 and TRBJ2-5, with a weak D call TRBD2 (6 bases). The CDR3 is made up of 14 amino acids. Deletions cut 4 bases from V and 1 base from J, with 11 bases between. Germline V gene lookup returns CDR1 SGHRS and CDR2 YFSETQ. The CDR3 sequence is CASSPGTSQETQYF. The CDR3 DNA sequence: TGCGCCAGCAGCCCCGGGACTTCCCAAGAGACCCAGTACTTC.

The chain combines TRBV24-1 with TRBJ2-3; 10 bases match TRBD2. Germline assignment: CDR1 KGHDR and CDR2 SFDVKD. This CDR3 comprises 20 residues. The trim removed 3 bases at V and 2 bases at J, leaving 16 bases unmatched. The CDR3, as DNA: TGTGCCACCAGTGATAAGACAGGGAAGTCCAGCGGGGGGGCCACAGATACGCAGTATTTT. It codes for CATSDKTGKSSGGATDTQYF.

This clone was recorded a few times. The chain has TRBV7-2 and TRBJ2-1; no clear D. The CDR3 length is 14 residues. V shed 3 bases and J shed 7 bases, with 13 bases lying between them. CDR1 is SGHTA and CDR2 is FQGNSA in the germline V gene. Written as DNA, the CDR3 is TGTGCCAGCAGCTTTCTTTCCCGGACGAATGAGCAGTTCTTC. Its translation: CASSFLSRTNEQFF.

This chain joins TRBV10-3 and TRBJ1-2; TRBD1 agrees at 7 bases. CDR1 is ENHRY, CDR2 SYGVKD, per germline. Germline trimming cut 6 bases from V and 5 bases from J; bases unmatched to any gene: 6. The CDR3 contains 13 residues. For the CDR3, the DNA is TGTGCCATCAGCCCCGGGACAGAATATGGCTACACCTTC. Residues: CAISPGTEYGYTF.

CDR3 sequence: CSARPTNEQFF. The CDR3 coding sequence is TGCAGTGCTAGACCTACCAATGAGCAGTTCTTC. The V and J genes are TRBV20-1 and TRBJ2-1; unclear D gene. The CDR3 is made up of 11 amino acids. Trimming took off 2 bases at V and 6 bases at J, with 5 bases between the two ends. CDR1 and CDR2 (germline): DFQATT, SNEGSKA (reference sequence).

The V call is TRBV5-1, the J call TRBJ2-2; D not certain. CDR1 and CDR2 from the germline V gene are SGHRS and YFSETQ. Deletions cut 0 bases from V and 6 bases from J, with 6 bases between. The CDR3 is 13 residues long. This chain's CDR3 is CASSLGSPGELFF. CDR3 sequence (DNA): TGCGCCAGCAGCTTGGGGTCACCCGGGGAGCTGTTTTTT.

The chain carries TRBV11-2 and TRBJ2-2, with D maybe TRBD1 (6 bases). CDR1 is SGHAT and CDR2 is FQNNGV in the germline V gene. The CDR3 contains 17 residues. Trimming took 5 bases from V and 0 from J, leaving 16 bases between them. The DNA of the CDR3 is TGTGCCAGCAGCCATAGGCAGACAGGACCGAACACCGGGGAGCTGTTTTTT. Protein product: CASSHRQTGPNTGELFF.

The chain employs TRBV5-1 and TRBJ2-2; TRBD2 might be the D (6 bases). The CDR3 totals 13 residues. Germline V gives CDR1 SGHRS, CDR2 YFSETQ. Between the trimmed V and J ends, which lost 4 bases and 10 bases, there was a span of 14 bases. The CDR3 DNA is TGCGCCAGCAGCCCCTTGACTAGAACGGAGCTGTTTTTT. Amino acid sequence: CASSPLTRTELFF.